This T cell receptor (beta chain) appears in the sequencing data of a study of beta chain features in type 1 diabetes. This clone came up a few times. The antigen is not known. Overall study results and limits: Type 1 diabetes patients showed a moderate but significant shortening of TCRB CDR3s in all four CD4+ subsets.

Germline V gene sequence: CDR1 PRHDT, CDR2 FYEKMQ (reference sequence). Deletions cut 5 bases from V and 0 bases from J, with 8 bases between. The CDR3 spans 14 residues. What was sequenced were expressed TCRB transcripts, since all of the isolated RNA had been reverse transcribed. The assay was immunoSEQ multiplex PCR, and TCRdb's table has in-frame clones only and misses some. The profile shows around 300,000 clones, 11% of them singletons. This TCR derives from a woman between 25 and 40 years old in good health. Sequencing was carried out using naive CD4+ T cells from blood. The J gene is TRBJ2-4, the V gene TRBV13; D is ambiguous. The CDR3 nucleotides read TGTGCCAGCAGCCCTCCCGGAGCCAAAAACATTCAGTACTTC. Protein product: CASSPPGAKNIQYF.